The clone carrying this T cell receptor beta chain is a singleton in its sample. This entry is derived from a study of technical replicates of blood from a handful of donors. Libraries were prepared by immunoSEQ multiplex PCR; TCRdb keeps only in-frame clonotypes and omits some of them. The data hold tens of thousands of clones, with 85% to 95% observed a single time. V gave up 2 bases and J gave up 3 bases, with 11 bases separating them. Germline CDR1 is MNHEY and CDR2 is SVGAGI. The CDR3 covers 15 residues. The sequenced sample consisted of T cells isolated from PBMCs. The sequence was collected from a human donor in good health. V usage is TRBV6-5 and J usage is TRBJ1-5; a possible D gene is TRBD1 (5 bases). CDR3 DNA: TGTGCCAGCAGTTACGGGCGGGGCGACAATCAGCCCCAGCATTTT. Translation gives CASSYGRGDNQPQHF.